This TCR beta chain was sequenced during a study of blood T cell repertoires in COVID-19 (dated by TCRdb to 2019 to 2021). In the study overall: The collaborator samples originated in the United States, Italy and Spain and spanned the acute and convalescent phases of COVID-19. The material from the prospective study consisted of cDNA or gDNA derived from T cells, B-cell-depleted T cells, or PBMCs. Deeply sampled blood TCRbeta repertoires from subjects exposed to, actively infected with, or recovered from COVID-19 were included in the dataset. The repertoires were made available in a free public database intended to serve as a resource for research on the immune response to SARS-CoV-2. The samples were drawn from two sources: the first 160 participants of the ongoing ImmuneRACE study, and 1,254 subjects contributed by 6 global collaborators. A de-identified subject ID, COVID-19 status, age in years and sex were almost always included in the sample metadata. HLA class I and class II types, where available, came from metadata supplied by the sample provider rather than from assay-based typing. Broader findings and caveats from the paper: How much clinical and demographic metadata was included differed by source and by participant, and the metadata was provided uncurated.

Enrolling through a virtual design, the prospective study's participants ranged in age from roughly 18 to 95 years and lived across about two dozen United States geographic areas. Cohort assignment in the prospective study relied on participant-reported clinical history from a screening survey and a study questionnaire. ImmuneRACE Cohort 3 recovered participants were defined by two consecutive negative NP/OP PCR tests, healthcare professional clearance, or symptom resolution. Each participant in the prospective study had whole blood, serum and a nasopharyngeal or oropharyngeal swab collected by mobile phlebotomists. Over an approximately 2-month period, participants in the prospective study had the option of providing additional blood draws and questionnaires. Blood samples from the prospective study were shipped frozen or at room temperature prior to DNA extraction. TCRbeta CDR3 regions were amplified from genomic DNA using the immunoSEQ Assay, a bias-controlled multiplex PCR. On the study's bioinformatics: The number of nucleated cells in each sample was estimated from the amplification of reference gene primers within the assay. Sequence reads were collapsed and filtered to measure the absolute abundance of every unique TCRbeta CDR3 rearrangement. Productive Simpson clonality was computed per sample as the square root of Simpson's diversity index over productive rearrangements. As stored in TCRdb, this immuneACCESS dataset retains in-frame rearrangements with V and J assigned. A fraction of the clones does not appear; measured against another copy, unresolved V genes explain less than half of the discrepancy, and the remainder lacks a known reason. V and J calls plus clone size are reproduced from that table; the DNA served to infer D and trimming. The sample table shows about 150,000 clones, and roughly 84% are seen once. Nearly 8% of the sample is in the top ten clones.

Remarks on this clone: No cognate antigen has been identified for it. The record has no base qualities; no much larger clone is one base away.

Sequenced: PBMCs or T cells enriched from blood (not recorded which). The TCR comes from a woman between 50 and 59 years old who had recovered from COVID-19.

The bases read TGTGCCAGCAGTGTACCGGGACAGGGGGTATCGACTGGGGCCAACGTCCTGACTTTC. The translation is CASSVPGQGVSTGANVLTF. The V and J genes are TRBV5-4 and TRBJ2-6; 11 nucleotides in the junction match TRBD1. Clipping removes 5 bases from V and 2 bases from J, with 12 as the unmatched junction base count. CDR1 and CDR2, per the germline V gene (reference sequence), are SGHNT and YYREEE. The CDR3 numbers 19 residues from cysteine through phenylalanine. The read is trimmed to its CDR3 DNA, 57 bases read in frame from base 1.